These 10 T cell receptor beta chains were sequenced from one sample in a study of identical twins. TCRdb ran MiXCR on the 5' RACE reads and lists one entry per CDR3 protein. The sample records approximately 500,000 distinct CDR3 sequences, approximately 25% being singletons. These sequences were also reported in another study, on T cells expressing NK-cell markers.

The sequencing sample was made of CD4+ T cells sorted from blood. The source is a woman aged 18-35 years in good health.

The chain has TRBV27 and TRBJ1-2; 7 positions agree with TRBD1. The CDR3 has 15 amino acids. Unmatched junction bases numbered 11, after V lost 3 bases and J lost 7 bases. Germline CDR1 reads MNHEY; CDR2 reads SMNVEV (reference sequence). The CDR3 nucleotides read TGTGCCAGCAGTTTGACAGGGTATGCCAATGCTGGCTACACCTTC. Its translation: CASSLTGYANAGYTF.

This chain joins TRBV29-1 and TRBJ1-5, with D possibly TRBD1 on 6 matching bases. Germline V gene data show CDR1 as SQVTM and CDR2 as ANQGSEA. The length of the CDR3 is 14 residues. V shed 7 bases and J shed 6 bases, with 19 bases lying between them. The CDR3 DNA reads as TGCAGCGCTAGCCCAGGGGTTGGGGGTCAGCCCCAGCATTTT. This codes for CSASPGVGGQPQHF. Looking up the rest from reference TRBV29-1 and TRBJ1-5 gives the full variable domain: SAVISQKPSRDICQRGTSLTIQCQVDSQVTMMFWYRQQPGQSLTLIATANQGSEATYESGFVIDKFPISRPNLTFSTLTVSNMSPEDSSIYLCSASPGVGGQPQHFGDGTRLSIL.

This chain joins TRBV5-4 and TRBJ1-1; D is unclear. This CDR3 region has 13 residues. Germline V gives CDR1 SGHNT, CDR2 YYREEE (reference sequence). V was cut by 10 bases and J by 1 base, with 14 bases left in between. CDR3: CACEKASNTEAFF. CDR3 nucleotides: TGTGCCTGTGAGAAGGCCTCGAACACTGAAGCTTTCTTT.

This clonotype was detected a few times. The chain joins TRBV2 to TRBJ2-3, with TRBD2 matching 8 bases. V shed 3 bases, J shed 7 bases, and the junction held 0 bases outside the gene matches. Germline V CDR1 and CDR2: SNHLY, FYNNEI. The CDR3 has 12 residues. The CDR3 loop reads CASSDSGNTQYF. CDR3 coding DNA: TGTGCCAGCAGTGATAGCGGGAATACGCAGTATTTT.

The CDR3 is CASSSRTSGRVTDTQYF. The CDR3 region has the DNA TGCGCCAGCAGCTCCAGGACTAGCGGGAGGGTCACAGATACGCAGTATTTT. This chain connects TRBV5-1 to TRBJ2-3, with 15 bases identical to TRBD2. Trimming at V came to 3 bases and at J to 2 bases, leaving 4 bases not matched to a gene. Germline V gene data show CDR1 as SGHRS and CDR2 as YFSETQ. CDR3 length: 17 amino acids.

The CDR3 region has the DNA TGTGCCAGCAGCGTAGATAAGGGTACAACTGAAGCTTTCTTT. This gives the protein CASSVDKGTTEAFF. This sequence joins TRBV9 and TRBJ1-1, with D hard to call. V lost 0 bases and J 5 bases, leaving 11 bases between the germline ends. The CDR3 contains 14 residues. Germline CDR1 and CDR2: SGDLS and YYNGEE.

The rearrangement joins TRBV20-1 to TRBJ2-3; 8 positions agree with TRBD2. After removal of 6 bases from V and 2 bases from J, the junction contained 19 bases not matched to a gene. Germline V gives CDR1 DFQATT, CDR2 SNEGSKA (reference sequence). CDR3 size: 18 residues. CDR3 sequence (DNA): TGCAGTGCCCGGGAGGGTGAAAAAGGGGTCGGGCTCACAGATACGCAGTATTTT. Its translation is CSAREGEKGVGLTDTQYF.

This clonotype has just a few counts. The chain employs TRBV7-8 and TRBJ2-7; D might be TRBD2 (5 bases). Germline V gene sequence: CDR1 SGHVS, CDR2 FQNEAQ. The V end was cut by 2 bases, the J end by 5 bases, with 16 bases between. The CDR3 spans 15 residues. The CDR3 DNA reads as TGTGCCAGCAGCTTATCCCGGACTCCTCCTCACGAGCAGTACTTC. Translating gives CASSLSRTPPHEQYF.

This clonotype came up many times. The chain combines TRBV20-1 with TRBJ2-3; D is ambiguous. CDR1 and CDR2 from the germline V gene are DFQATT and SNEGSKA (reference sequence). The CDR3 totals 12 residues. V lost 0 bases, J lost 2 bases, and 3 bases lay in between. CDR3 bases: TGCAGTGCTAGAGAGAACACAGATACGCAGTATTTT. Translating gives CSARENTDTQYF.

DNA of the CDR3: TGCGCCAGCAGCTTGCTGTCAGGGGACAGTTCACCCCTCCACTTT. Translated, it gives CASSLLSGDSSPLHF. The chain combines TRBV5-1 with TRBJ1-6; 7 bases match TRBD1. After removal of 1 base from V and 9 bases from J, the junction contained 7 bases not matched to a gene. Germline V gives CDR1 SGHRS, CDR2 YFSETQ. This CDR3 has 15 amino acids.